Listed below are T cell receptor beta chains from one sample, sequenced in a study of post-analysis software for immune sequencing data. TCRdb itself ran the PCR reads through MiXCR, one entry per CDR3 protein. Of about 620,000 distinct CDR3 sequences listed, 40% to 50% are singletons. Material for sequencing was blood. The source of these receptors is a girl under 18 with multiple sclerosis. CDR3s leave out the opening cysteine and the closing phenylalanine or tryptophan. A D gene is named only where the DNA matches it firmly.

j_gene: TRBJ1-2
v_gene: TRBV7-9
d_gene: -
len: 17
CDR3aa: ASSLRARVSGWLDYGYT

j_gene: TRBJ2-6
v_gene: TRBV19
d_gene: -
len: 15
CDR3aa: ASSIGDKGSGANVLT

j_gene: TRBJ2-1
v_gene: TRBV12-3/TRBV12-4
d_gene: TRBD2
len: 14
CDR3aa: ASSSSGRSDGNEQF

j_gene: TRBJ2-7
v_gene: TRBV12-3/TRBV12-4
d_gene: TRBD1
len: 12
CDR3aa: ASSWSTGDDEQY

j_gene: TRBJ1-2
v_gene: TRBV7-8
d_gene: -
len: 12
CDR3aa: ASSLSGRDYGYT

j_gene: TRBJ2-5
v_gene: TRBV7-9
d_gene: TRBD2
len: 14
CDR3aa: ASSITKTSGRETQY

j_gene: TRBJ2-1
v_gene: TRBV5-1
d_gene: TRBD1
len: 14
CDR3aa: ASSLEPGTGGNEQF

j_gene: TRBJ1-4
v_gene: TRBV11-2
d_gene: -
len: 13
CDR3aa: ASSLEFSTNEKLF

j_gene: -
v_gene: TRBV18
d_gene: TRBD1
len: 13
CDR3aa: ASSPPPDRANEQY

j_gene: TRBJ2-7
v_gene: TRBV5-5
d_gene: TRBD2
len: 10
CDR3aa: ASSPRDYKQY

j_gene: TRBJ1-2
v_gene: TRBV6-6
d_gene: -
len: 13
CDR3aa: ASSYSEQYSYGYT

j_gene: TRBJ1-1
v_gene: TRBV7-9
d_gene: -
len: 12
CDR3aa: ASSPGGRYTEAF

j_gene: TRBJ2-5
v_gene: TRBV6-6
d_gene: -
len: 11
CDR3aa: ASRKGEWETQY

j_gene: TRBJ2-3
v_gene: TRBV5-1
d_gene: -
len: 13
CDR3aa: ASSLDRGGADTQY

j_gene: TRBJ2-5
v_gene: TRBV12-3/TRBV12-4
d_gene: -
len: 13
CDR3aa: ASSQEGEVQETQY

j_gene: TRBJ1-4
v_gene: TRBV7-9
d_gene: -
len: 15
CDR3aa: ASSPTLGEDSNEKLF

j_gene: TRBJ2-3
v_gene: TRBV7-2
d_gene: -
len: 12
CDR3aa: ASSPFWSADTQY

j_gene: TRBJ2-3
v_gene: TRBV7-2
d_gene: -
len: 13
CDR3aa: ASSLAAAYTDTQY

j_gene: TRBJ1-2
v_gene: TRBV4-1
d_gene: -
len: 13
CDR3aa: ASSQGETTTYGYT

j_gene: TRBJ2-1
v_gene: TRBV10-3
d_gene: -
len: 11
CDR3aa: AVALAVSNEQV

j_gene: TRBJ2-7
v_gene: TRBV7-9
d_gene: -
len: 11
CDR3aa: ASSLVGIGEQY

j_gene: -
v_gene: TRBV12-3/TRBV12-4
d_gene: TRBD2
len: 12
CDR3aa: ASRSGGGIHEQY

j_gene: TRBJ1-5
v_gene: TRBV10-2
d_gene: -
len: 13
CDR3aa: ASREQGFGNQPQH

j_gene: TRBJ2-1
v_gene: TRBV3-1
d_gene: -
len: 12
CDR3aa: ASSQVKASSRQF

j_gene: TRBJ2-5
v_gene: TRBV11-2
d_gene: TRBD1
len: 12
CDR3aa: ASSTRDRGETQY

j_gene: TRBJ2-3
v_gene: TRBV20-1
d_gene: TRBD1
len: 14
CDR3aa: SARDMRAGGAGTQY

j_gene: TRBJ2-1
v_gene: TRBV4-1
d_gene: -
len: 15
CDR3aa: ASSHGGLPSSYNERF

j_gene: TRBJ2-7
v_gene: TRBV20-1
d_gene: TRBD2
len: 13
CDR3aa: SAAPVAGGHYEQY

j_gene: TRBJ2-7
v_gene: TRBV5-1
d_gene: -
len: 9
CDR3aa: ASSLAGRPY

j_gene: TRBJ1-2
v_gene: TRBV6-4
d_gene: -
len: 11
CDR3aa: ASSDKGDYGYT

j_gene: TRBJ1-2
v_gene: TRBV10-3
d_gene: -
len: 12
CDR3aa: AISESRRGHGYT

j_gene: TRBJ2-7
v_gene: TRBV5-1
d_gene: TRBD1
len: 14
CDR3aa: ASSSPGTGLSYEQY

j_gene: TRBJ2-4
v_gene: TRBV12-3/TRBV12-4
d_gene: TRBD2
len: 12
CDR3aa: ASRTTSGSNIQY

j_gene: TRBJ2-3
v_gene: TRBV12-3/TRBV12-4
d_gene: -
len: 15
CDR3aa: ASSSPPDSASADTQY

j_gene: TRBJ2-1
v_gene: TRBV7-9
d_gene: TRBD1
len: 13
CDR3aa: ASSLRQGRYNEQF

j_gene: TRBJ1-1
v_gene: TRBV27
d_gene: -
len: 15
CDR3aa: ASSSILQSSMNTEAF

j_gene: TRBJ2-5
v_gene: TRBV6-5
d_gene: TRBD2
len: 13
CDR3aa: ASSLAGGVQETQY

j_gene: TRBJ2-5
v_gene: TRBV27
d_gene: -
len: 12
CDR3aa: ASSFGTSPETQY

j_gene: TRBJ2-7
v_gene: TRBV20-1
d_gene: TRBD1
len: 14
CDR3aa: SASFPGQAAGYEQY

j_gene: TRBJ2-1
v_gene: TRBV3-1
d_gene: -
len: 13
CDR3aa: ASSHVGVAYNEQF

j_gene: TRBJ2-1
v_gene: TRBV7-9
d_gene: TRBD1
len: 15
CDR3aa: ASSLRGAGGLYNEQF

j_gene: TRBJ1-2
v_gene: TRBV7-2
d_gene: -
len: 12
CDR3aa: ASSLVTGSGDYT

j_gene: TRBJ2-7
v_gene: TRBV6-6
d_gene: TRBD1
len: 10
CDR3aa: ASKTGIYEQY

j_gene: TRBJ2-1
v_gene: TRBV10-3
d_gene: -
len: 13
CDR3aa: AISVGGKLSNEQF

j_gene: TRBJ2-5
v_gene: TRBV7-2
d_gene: TRBD2
len: 10
CDR3aa: ASSLVAGERY

j_gene: TRBJ2-3
v_gene: TRBV12-3/TRBV12-4
d_gene: -
len: 12
CDR3aa: ASSPQGGRDTQY

j_gene: TRBJ2-7
v_gene: TRBV15
d_gene: TRBD2
len: 14
CDR3aa: ATSDSGDWLSYEQY

j_gene: TRBJ2-1
v_gene: TRBV2
d_gene: -
len: 8
CDR3aa: ASSLREQF

j_gene: TRBJ2-4
v_gene: TRBV20-1
d_gene: -
len: 12
CDR3aa: SAADPLAKNIQY

j_gene: TRBJ2-5
v_gene: TRBV10-3
d_gene: TRBD1
len: 16
CDR3aa: AISESLVLTGGSETQY

j_gene: TRBJ2-7
v_gene: TRBV10-3
d_gene: -
len: 12
CDR3aa: AISDFEKAYEQY